Below are 5 T cell receptor beta chains sequenced from a single sample in a study of HIV-infected patients and healthy controls. Antiretroviral therapy had run roughly three months, about 14 weeks, before follow-up blood collection. No cell fractionation was done, so the repertoire covers all unsorted peripheral blood T cells. Alpha and beta constant-region primers primed reverse transcription of around 500 ng RNA. Separate chain-specific third strand synthesis with multiplexing indices produced the alpha and beta libraries. TCRdb independently ran MiXCR on the 5' RACE reads; one entry per CDR3 protein. Here the sample spans some 7,700 distinct CDR3 sequences, roughly 6.3% being singletons. The input for sequencing was blood, taken during antiretroviral therapy. The receptor source for this set is an adult with HIV infection.

This clonotype has a count of ten or more. This beta chain is an off-target read within a library intended for alpha chains, so its frequency means little. The rearrangement joins TRBV29-1 to TRBJ2-1; TRBD1 aligns across 7 bases. Unmatched junction bases numbered 12, after V lost 6 bases and J lost 7 bases. CDR1 and CDR2 (germline): SQVTM, ANQGSEA. There are 14 residues in the CDR3. CDR3 DNA sequence: TGCAGCGTGGTGGGGACAGCTTTAGTTAATGAGCAGTTCTTC. Translation gives CSVVGTALVNEQFF.

Notes on this clonotype: A much larger clonotype is one base distant, so this may be a read error. The size of this beta chain means little, since it is a stray read in a library made for alpha chains. The chain recombines TRBV28 with TRBJ2-4; no clear D. Trimming shortened V by 3 bases and J by 6 bases, and 15 bases separated the two germline ends. This CDR3 comprises 15 residues. Germline V lookup: CDR1 MDHEN, CDR2 SYDVKM. CDR3 sequence: CASSFLSAHRNIQYF. The CDR3, as DNA: TGTGCCAGCAGTTTTCTCTCGGCCCATAGAAACATTCAGTACTTC.

This clonotype was detected once. This beta chain turned up in a library designed for alpha chains; as an off-target read, its abundance says little. This rearrangement joins TRBV12-5 to TRBJ1-1, with TRBD1 matching over 12 bases. Germline V lookup: CDR1 LGHNT, CDR2 FRNRAP. CDR3 length: 16 amino acids. V lost 1 base and J lost 5; bases outside the gene matches: 5. CDR3 nucleotide sequence: TGTGCTAGTGGTTTGGGTTGGGACAGGGGGCGGACTGAAGCTTTCTTT. Its protein product is CASGLGWDRGRTEAFF.

There are many counts of this clonotype. This beta chain lies outside the target of a library built for alpha chains; its clone size means little. The chain employs TRBV5-4 and TRBJ2-3; D call uncertain. The ends were cut back, 0 bases at V and 2 bases at J, with 10 bases in the middle. In germline, CDR1 is SGHNT, CDR2 YYREEE (reference sequence). This CDR3 is built from 15 residues. The CDR3 sequence is CASSLGLGDTDTQYF. The DNA of the CDR3 is TGTGCCAGCAGCTTGGGATTAGGCGACACAGATACGCAGTATTTT. Together with reference TRBV5-4 and TRBJ2-3, the CDR3 gives the full variable domain: ETGVTQSPTHLIKTRGQQVTLRCSSQSGHNTVSWYQQALGQGPQFIFQYYREEENGRGNFPPRFSGLQFPNYSSELNVNALELDDSALYLCASSLGLGDTDTQYFGPGTRLTVL.

This clonotype was counted many times. Within a library made for alpha chains, this beta chain is off target, and its count is uninformative. The V and J genes are TRBV3-1 and TRBJ2-5; the D gene is possibly TRBD1 (5 bases). CDR1 and CDR2 (germline): LGHDT, YNNKEL (reference sequence). Trimming left V 0 bases short and J 4 bases short, with 27 bases between. CDR3 length equals 20 residues. The CDR3 DNA follows: TGTGCCAGCAGCCAAGAGTGGCACGGCTTCACAGGCTACGTCGGAGAGACCCAGTACTTC. This translates into CASSQEWHGFTGYVGETQYF.